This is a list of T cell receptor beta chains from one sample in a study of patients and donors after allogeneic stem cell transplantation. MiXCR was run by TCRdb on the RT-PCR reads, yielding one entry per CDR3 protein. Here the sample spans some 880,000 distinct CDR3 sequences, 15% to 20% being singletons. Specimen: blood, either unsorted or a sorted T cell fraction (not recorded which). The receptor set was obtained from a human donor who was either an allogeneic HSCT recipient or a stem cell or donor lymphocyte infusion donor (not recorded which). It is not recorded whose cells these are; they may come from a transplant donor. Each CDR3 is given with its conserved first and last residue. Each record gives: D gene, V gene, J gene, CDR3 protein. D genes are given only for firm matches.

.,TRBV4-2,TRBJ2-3,CASSRSGTPRTDTQYF
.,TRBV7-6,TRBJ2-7,CASSSASEQYF
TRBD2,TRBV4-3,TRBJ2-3,CASSQTSGGTTDTQYF
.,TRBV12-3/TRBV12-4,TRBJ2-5,CASSLLAKETQYF
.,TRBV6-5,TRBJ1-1,CASSYSAGNTEAFF
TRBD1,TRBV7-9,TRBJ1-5,CASSETGDSNQPQHF
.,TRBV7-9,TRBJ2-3,CASSPTALVGDTQYF
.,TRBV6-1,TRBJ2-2,CATERPRTGELFF
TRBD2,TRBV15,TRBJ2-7,CATSRDLSGSYEQYF
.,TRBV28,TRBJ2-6,CASSLASKAGANVLTF
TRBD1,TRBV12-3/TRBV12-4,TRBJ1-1,CASTLGQLNTEAFF
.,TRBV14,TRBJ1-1,CASSQEATLSGMTLMNTEAFF
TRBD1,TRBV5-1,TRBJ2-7,CASSSDRDWSYEQYF
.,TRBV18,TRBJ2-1,CASSSRDAFLNEQFF
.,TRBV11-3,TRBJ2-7,CASSTSTGHYEQYF
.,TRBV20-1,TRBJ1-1,CSARRLGQMNTEAFF
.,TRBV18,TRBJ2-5,CASSPPNLGLKTQYF
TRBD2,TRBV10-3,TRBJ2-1,CAISEPGLAGSDEQFF
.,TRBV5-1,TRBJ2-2,CASSLVLASDATGELFF
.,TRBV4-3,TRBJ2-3,CASSQGISTDTQYF
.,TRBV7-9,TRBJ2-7,CASSLVARLEQYF
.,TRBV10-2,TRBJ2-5,CASSESTREQETQYF
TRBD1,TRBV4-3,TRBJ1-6,CASSLRGEGPPLHF
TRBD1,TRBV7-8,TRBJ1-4,CASNFQGGATNEKLFF
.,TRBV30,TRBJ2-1,CAWTSRQGTNYNEQFF
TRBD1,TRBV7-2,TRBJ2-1,CASSLEQGNWDEQFF
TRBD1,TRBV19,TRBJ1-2,CASNRGGQLNYGYTF
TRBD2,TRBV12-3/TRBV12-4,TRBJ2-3,CASSTSAPITDTQYF
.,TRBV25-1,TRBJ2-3,CASSEPPLSRVGEDTQYF
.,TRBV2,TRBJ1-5,CASSDRERSNQPQHF
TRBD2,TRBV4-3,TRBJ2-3,CASSQETSGGDIMADTQYF
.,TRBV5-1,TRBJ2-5,CASTEGPGPTQETQYF
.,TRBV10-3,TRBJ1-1,CAISIGNTEAFF
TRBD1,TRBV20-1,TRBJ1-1,CSASPDRVVYTEAFF
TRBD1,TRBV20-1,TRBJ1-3,CSAGSGQGASRYSGNTIYF
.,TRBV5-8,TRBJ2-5,CASSLVLRQETQYF
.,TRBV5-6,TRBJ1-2,CASSLKVKSNYGYTF
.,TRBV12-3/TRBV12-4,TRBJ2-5,CASTGTGETQYF
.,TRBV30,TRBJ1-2,CAWSVGGYTF
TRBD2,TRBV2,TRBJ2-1,CASSEYSSGRMILAYNEQFF
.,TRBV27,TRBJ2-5,CASSWTDRGNPQETQYF
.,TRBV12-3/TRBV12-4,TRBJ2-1,CASSLASSYNEQFF
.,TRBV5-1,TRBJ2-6,CASSLRTTTNSGANVLTF
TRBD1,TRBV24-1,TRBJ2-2,CATSERTGDGELFF
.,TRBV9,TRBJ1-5,CASSARSDQPQHF
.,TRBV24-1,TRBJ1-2,CATSDPDSGYGYTF
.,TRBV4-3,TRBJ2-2,CASSQDWAGNTGELFF
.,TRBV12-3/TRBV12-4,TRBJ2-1,CASTPGSSSNEQFF
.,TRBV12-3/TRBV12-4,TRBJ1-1,CASRWHGTEAFF
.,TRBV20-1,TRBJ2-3,CSATIGPDTQYF
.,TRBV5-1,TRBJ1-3,CASSLEAGAGGNTIYF
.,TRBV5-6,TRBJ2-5,CASSSPHRTHQETQYF
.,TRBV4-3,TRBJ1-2,CASSQDGALNDLYGYTF
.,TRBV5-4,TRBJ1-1,CATRRVMNTEAFF
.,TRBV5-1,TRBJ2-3,CASSPPDKPSTDTQYF
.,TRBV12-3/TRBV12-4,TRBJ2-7,CASSRGSGPYEQYF
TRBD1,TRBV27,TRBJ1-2,CASRTGVYGYTF
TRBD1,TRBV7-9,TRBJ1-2,CASSLVEDRGHYGYTF
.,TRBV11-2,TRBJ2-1,CASSLLLGEQFF